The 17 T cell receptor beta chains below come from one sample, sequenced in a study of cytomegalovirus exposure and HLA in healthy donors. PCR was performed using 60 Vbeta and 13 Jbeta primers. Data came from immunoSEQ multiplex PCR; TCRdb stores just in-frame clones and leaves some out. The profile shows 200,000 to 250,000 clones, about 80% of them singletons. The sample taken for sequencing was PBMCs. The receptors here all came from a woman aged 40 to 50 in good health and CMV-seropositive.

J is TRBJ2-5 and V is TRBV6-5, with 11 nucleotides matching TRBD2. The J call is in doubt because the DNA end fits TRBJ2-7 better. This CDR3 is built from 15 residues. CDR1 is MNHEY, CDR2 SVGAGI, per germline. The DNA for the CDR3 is TGTGCCAGCACCCTTAGCGGGAGGGGAGGCTACGAGCAGTACTTC. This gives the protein CASTLSGRGGYEQYF.

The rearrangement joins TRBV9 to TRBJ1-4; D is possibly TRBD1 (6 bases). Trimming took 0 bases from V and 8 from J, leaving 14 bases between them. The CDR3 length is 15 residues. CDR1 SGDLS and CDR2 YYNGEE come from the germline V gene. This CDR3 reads CASSVAPGHGEKLFF. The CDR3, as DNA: TGTGCCAGCAGCGTAGCCCCGGGACATGGGGAAAAACTGTTTTTT.

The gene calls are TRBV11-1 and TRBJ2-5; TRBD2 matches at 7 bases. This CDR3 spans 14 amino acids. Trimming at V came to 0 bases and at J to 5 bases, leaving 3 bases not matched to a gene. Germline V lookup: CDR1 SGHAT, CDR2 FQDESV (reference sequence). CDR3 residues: CASSLALASETQYF. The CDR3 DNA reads TGTGCCAGCAGCTTAGCACTAGCGAGTGAGACCCAGTACTTC.

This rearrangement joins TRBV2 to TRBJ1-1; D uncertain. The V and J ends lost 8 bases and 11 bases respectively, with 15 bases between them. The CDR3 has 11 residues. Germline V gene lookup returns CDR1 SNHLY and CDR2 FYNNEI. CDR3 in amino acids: CASRTGRGAFF. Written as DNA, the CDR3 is TGTGCCAGCCGGACTGGCAGAGGCGCTTTCTTT.

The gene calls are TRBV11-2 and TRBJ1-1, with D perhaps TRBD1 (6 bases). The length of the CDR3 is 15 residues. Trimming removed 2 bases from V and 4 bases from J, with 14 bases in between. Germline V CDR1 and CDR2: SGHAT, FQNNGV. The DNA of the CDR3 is TGTGCCAGCAGCTTAATTCAGGGGTGGGGCACTGAAGCTTTCTTT. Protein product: CASSLIQGWGTEAFF. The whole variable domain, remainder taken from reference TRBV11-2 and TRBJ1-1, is EAGVAQSPRYKIIEKRQSVAFWCNPISGHATLYWYQQILGQGPKLLIQFQNNGVVDDSQLPKDRFSAERLKGVDSTLKIQPAKLEDSAVYLCASSLIQGWGTEAFFGQGTRLTVV.

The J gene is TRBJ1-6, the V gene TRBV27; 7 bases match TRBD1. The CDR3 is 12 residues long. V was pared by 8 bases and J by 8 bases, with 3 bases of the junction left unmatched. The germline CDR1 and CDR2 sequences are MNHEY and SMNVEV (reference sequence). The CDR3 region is CASRDRYSPLHF. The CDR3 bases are TGTGCCAGCCGGGACAGATATTCACCCCTCCACTTT.

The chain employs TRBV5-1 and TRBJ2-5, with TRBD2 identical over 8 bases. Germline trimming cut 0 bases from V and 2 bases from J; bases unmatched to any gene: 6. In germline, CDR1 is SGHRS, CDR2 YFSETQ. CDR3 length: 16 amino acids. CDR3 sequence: CASSLDVTGGQETQYF. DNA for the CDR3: TGCGCCAGCAGCTTGGATGTGACGGGGGGGCAAGAGACCCAGTACTTC.

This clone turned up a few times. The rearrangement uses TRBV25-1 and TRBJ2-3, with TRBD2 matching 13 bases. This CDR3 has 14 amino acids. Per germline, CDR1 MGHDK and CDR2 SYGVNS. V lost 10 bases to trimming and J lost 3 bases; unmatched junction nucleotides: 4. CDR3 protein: CATGLAGATDTQYF. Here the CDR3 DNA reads TGTGCCACCGGACTAGCGGGAGCTACAGATACGCAGTATTTT.

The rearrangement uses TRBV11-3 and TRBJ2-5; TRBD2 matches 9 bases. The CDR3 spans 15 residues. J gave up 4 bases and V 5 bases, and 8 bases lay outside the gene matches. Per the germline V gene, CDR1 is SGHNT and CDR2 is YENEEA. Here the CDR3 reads CASSPRLADAETQYF. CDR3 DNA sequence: TGTGCCAGCAGCCCGCGACTAGCGGACGCAGAGACCCAGTACTTC.

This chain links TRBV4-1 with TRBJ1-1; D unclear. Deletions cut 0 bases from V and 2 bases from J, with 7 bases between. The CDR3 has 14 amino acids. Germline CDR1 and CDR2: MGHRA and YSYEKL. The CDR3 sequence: CASSQEESNTEAFF. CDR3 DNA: TGCGCCAGCAGCCAAGAGGAGAGTAACACTGAAGCTTTCTTT.

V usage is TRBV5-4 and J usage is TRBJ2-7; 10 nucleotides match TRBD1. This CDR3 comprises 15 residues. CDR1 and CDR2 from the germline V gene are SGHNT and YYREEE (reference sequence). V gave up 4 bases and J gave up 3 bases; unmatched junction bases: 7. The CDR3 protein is CASSPPGQGSYEQYF. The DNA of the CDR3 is TGTGCCAGCAGCCCACCGGGACAGGGGAGCTACGAGCAGTACTTC.

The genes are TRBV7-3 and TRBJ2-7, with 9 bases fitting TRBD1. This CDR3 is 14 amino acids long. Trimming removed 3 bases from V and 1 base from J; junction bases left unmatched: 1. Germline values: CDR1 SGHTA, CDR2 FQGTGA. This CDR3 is CASSFDRGSYEQYF. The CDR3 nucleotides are TGTGCCAGCAGCTTTGACAGGGGGTCCTACGAGCAGTACTTC. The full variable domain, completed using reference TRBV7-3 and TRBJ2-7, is GAGVSQTPSNKVTEKGKYVELRCDPISGHTALYWYRQSLGQGPEFLIYFQGTGAADDSGLPNDRFFAVRPEGSVSTLKIQRTERGDSAVYLCASSFDRGSYEQYFGPGTRLTVT.

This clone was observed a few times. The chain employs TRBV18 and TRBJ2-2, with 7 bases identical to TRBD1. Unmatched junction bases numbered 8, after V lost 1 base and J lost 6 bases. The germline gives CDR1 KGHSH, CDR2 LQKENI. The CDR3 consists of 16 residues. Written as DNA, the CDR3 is TGTGCCAGCTCACCACGACAGGGTCAAATGGCCGGGGAGCTGTTTTTT. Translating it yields CASSPRQGQMAGELFF.

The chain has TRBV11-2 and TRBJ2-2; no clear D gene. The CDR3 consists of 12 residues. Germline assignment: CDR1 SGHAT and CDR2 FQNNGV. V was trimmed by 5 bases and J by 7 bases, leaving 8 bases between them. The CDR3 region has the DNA TGTGCCAGCAGCCCTCTAATCGGGGAGCTGTTTTTT. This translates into CASSPLIGELFF.

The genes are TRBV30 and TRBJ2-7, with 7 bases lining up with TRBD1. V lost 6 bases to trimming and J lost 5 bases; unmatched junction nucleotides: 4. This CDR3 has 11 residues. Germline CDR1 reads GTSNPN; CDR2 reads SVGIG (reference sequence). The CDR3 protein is CACSGQNEQYF. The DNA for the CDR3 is TGTGCCTGTTCGGGACAGAACGAGCAGTACTTC.

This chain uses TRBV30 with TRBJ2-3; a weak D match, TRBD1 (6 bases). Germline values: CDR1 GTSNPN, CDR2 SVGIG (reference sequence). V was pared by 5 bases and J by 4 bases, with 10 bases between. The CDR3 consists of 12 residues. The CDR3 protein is CAWGQRPDTQYF. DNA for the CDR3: TGTGCCTGGGGACAGCGTCCAGATACGCAGTATTTT.

The CDR3 here is CASSDSGGVYGYTF. As DNA, the CDR3 is TGCGCCAGCAGCGACTCAGGGGGTGTCTATGGCTACACCTTC. V gene TRBV5-1 combines with J gene TRBJ1-2; 7 bases align to TRBD1. The CDR3 has 14 residues. Germline loops: CDR1 SGHRS, CDR2 YFSETQ. V was clipped by 4 bases and J by 4 bases; unmatched bases: 7.